This paragraph covers one T cell receptor (beta chain) sequence. This receptor's antigen is unknown. Each CD8+ T cell subset was flow-sorted in triplicate, and around 300,000 cells per subset were placed directly into RLT lysis buffer. Naive CD8+ T cells were defined stringently as CD45RO-CCR7+CD27+CD95- to exclude memory contaminants. Peripheral blood mononuclear cells were isolated from buffy coats by standard density gradient centrifugation. A FACSAria III was used to flow-sort naive CXCR3-negative and CXCR3-positive CD8+ T cells. Total RNA was extracted from sorted cells using an RNeasy Mini Kit. TCRdb lists the instrument as NextSeq 550. The Human TCR Profiling Kit (MiLaboratory) was used to prepare UMI-labeled 5' RACE TRB cDNA libraries. The full amount of extracted RNA was used for cDNA synthesis, and the full amount of resulting cDNA was used for PCR amplification. The libraries were made side by side, with each library going through the same number of PCR cycles. On the authors' methods: About 54,000 +/- 9,700 unique UMI-labeled TRB cDNA molecules per library were extracted with MIGEC and MiXCR, with at least two reads per UMI required. An average of 40,000 +/- 10,000 functional in-frame TRB CDR3 nucleotide clonotypes without stop codons was found per library. After each sample was downsampled to 5000 UMI-labeled TRB molecules, VDJtools was used to calculate diversity metrics such as normalized Shannon-Wiener and Chao1. VDJtools computed clonotype-size-weighted physicochemical properties of the central five CDR3 residues: interaction energy, strength, volume and Kidera factor 4. The reads underwent TCRdb reprocessing, giving one record for each CDR3 protein sequence and no DNA. TCRdb, rather than the study authors, made the V and J calls. The table of this sample itemizes 150,000 to 180,000 distinct CDR3 sequences. The top ten constitute under 0.5% of the sample.

The data were obtained in a study of CXCR3-negative and CXCR3-positive naive CD8 T cells (dated by TCRdb to between 2019 and 2020). In the study overall: In total, some 140 million TRB reads were obtained, corresponding to roughly 1.5 +/- 0.3 million reads per library. Data from around ten donors, pooled across two independent experiments, went into the diversity and physicochemical repertoire analyses. For the TRBV-TRBJ cluster analysis, the naive subsets came from a handful of donors, while the memory cells came from 3 donors. The paper's findings and limits, for the study overall: Freshly isolated PBMCs were used for most assays because CXCR3 expression partially decreased after cryopreservation. Compared with CXCR3-negative naive cells, CXCR3-positive naive cells had TRB CDR3s with higher hydrophobicity (lower Kidera factor 4), lower energy, and higher strength and volume indices. Comparably high repertoire diversity was found in both naive subsets, whereas much lower repertoire diversity was found in memory CD8+ T cells. Similar TRBV-TRBJ usage was shown by naive CXCR3-negative and CXCR3-positive cells from the same donor, whereas distinct patterns were shown by memory cells. Because surface CD5, which has been linked to self-reactivity in mice, was comparable between naive subsets, TCR interaction strength was also inferred from TRB CDR3 physicochemical properties.

The CDR3 goes from the cysteine to the phenylalanine over 15 residues. The coding DNA is unavailable. The sequenced sample was naive CXCR3+ CD8+ T cells from blood. Sample cell subset or site, as interpreted from the label and publication: CD45RO-CCR7+CD27+CD95- naive CD8+ T cells expressing CXCR3 (TNR3+). The TCR sequence derives from a human donor in good health. Some clones in this sample may be carry-over from other donors' samples. The chain joins TRBV12-3 or TRBV12-4 to TRBJ2-1; TCRdb selects TRBD1, and the lack of DNA leaves this call unchecked. CDR3 region: CASSLGGASYNEQFF.